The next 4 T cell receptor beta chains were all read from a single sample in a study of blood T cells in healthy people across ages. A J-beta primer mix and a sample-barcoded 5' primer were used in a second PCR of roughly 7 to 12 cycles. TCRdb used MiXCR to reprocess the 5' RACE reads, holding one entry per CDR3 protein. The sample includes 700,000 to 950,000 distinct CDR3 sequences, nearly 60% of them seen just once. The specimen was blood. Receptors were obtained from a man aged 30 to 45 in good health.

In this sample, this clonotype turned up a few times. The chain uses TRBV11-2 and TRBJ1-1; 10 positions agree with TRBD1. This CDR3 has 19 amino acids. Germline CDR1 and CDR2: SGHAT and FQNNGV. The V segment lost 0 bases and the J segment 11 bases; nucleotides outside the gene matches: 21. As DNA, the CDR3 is TGTGCCAGCAGCTTAGATCCACCATACTCCACTTTTGACAGGGGGCGGGCTTTCTTT. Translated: CASSLDPPYSTFDRGRAFF.

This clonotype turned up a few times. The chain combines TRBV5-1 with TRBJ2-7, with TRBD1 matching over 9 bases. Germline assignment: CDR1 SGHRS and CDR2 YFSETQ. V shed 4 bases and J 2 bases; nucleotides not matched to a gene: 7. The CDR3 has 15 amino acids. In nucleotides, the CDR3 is TGCGCCAGCAGCCGGGACAGGGTTAATACCTACGAGCAGTACTTC. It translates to CASSRDRVNTYEQYF. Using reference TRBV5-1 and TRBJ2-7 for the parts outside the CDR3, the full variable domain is KAGVTQTPRYLIKTRGQQVTLSCSPISGHRSVSWYQQTPGQGLQFLFEYFSETQRNKGNFPGRFSGRQFSNSRSEMNVSTLELGDSALYLCASSRDRVNTYEQYFGPGTRLTVT.

Here the CDR3 DNA reads TGCGCCAGCAGCTTTAGAAGACCGTCGGACACCGGGGAGCTGTTTTTT. It codes for CASSFRRPSDTGELFF. The chain has TRBV5-1 and TRBJ2-2; the D is unclear. The length of the CDR3 is 16 residues. Germline V gene sequence: CDR1 SGHRS, CDR2 YFSETQ. V was trimmed by 2 bases and J by 3 bases, leaving 14 bases between them. The full variable domain, with the rest looked up from reference TRBV5-1 and TRBJ2-2, is KAGVTQTPRYLIKTRGQQVTLSCSPISGHRSVSWYQQTPGQGLQFLFEYFSETQRNKGNFPGRFSGRQFSNSRSEMNVSTLELGDSALYLCASSFRRPSDTGELFFGEGSRLTVL.

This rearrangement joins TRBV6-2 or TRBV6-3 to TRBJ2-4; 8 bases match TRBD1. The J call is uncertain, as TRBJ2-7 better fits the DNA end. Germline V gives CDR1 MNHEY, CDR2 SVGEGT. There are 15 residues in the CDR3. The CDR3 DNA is TGTGCCAGCAGAGACGGACAGGGTATGCCCTACGAGCAGTACTTC. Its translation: CASRDGQGMPYEQYF.